This T cell receptor beta chain was recorded in a study of PD-L1 blockade in urothelial cancer. On the study more broadly: Of 28 to 35 patients, around 25 were males with bladder-origin urothelial cancer. Blood-derived samples held a median around 140,000 T cells.

Stated time point: peripheral blood 6 weeks after treatment start. Patients were living with locally advanced or metastatic urothelial carcinoma. The CDR3 totals 16 residues. Germline CDR1 reads MNHNS; CDR2 reads SASEGT. Trimming pared 2 bases from V and 2 bases from J, leaving 13 bases between. This table comes from immunoSEQ multiplex PCR, and its TCRdb copy is limited to in-frame clones, with some not included. The top ten clones hold more than 1.5% of a sample with some 120,000 clones, more than 85% of them seen once. The input for sequencing was PBMCs, taken around atezolizumab (anti-PD-L1) treatment. The chain combines TRBV6-1 with TRBJ2-1, with D possibly being TRBD1 (6 bases). This sequence originates from a man aged 55 to 69 with urothelial cancer. The CDR3 loop reads CASSEMQAGAYNEQFF. CDR3 bases: TGTGCCAGCAGTGAAATGCAGGCAGGGGCCTACAATGAGCAGTTCTTC.